The 8 T cell receptor beta chains below were found in one sample sequenced in a study of T cell responses to AZD1222 COVID-19 vaccine. Data came from immunoSEQ multiplex PCR; TCRdb stores just in-frame clones and leaves some out. This table holds about 150,000 clones, 88% found once. Sequencing was performed on peripheral blood, taken 28 days after the second dose of the MenACWY control vaccine. Receptors originate from an adult who received the MenACWY meningococcal vaccine as a control.

The chain joins TRBV7-3 to TRBJ2-3; D is uncertain. Trimming removed 5 bases from V and 2 bases from J, with 17 bases in between. CDR1 SGHTA and CDR2 FQGTGA come from the germline V gene. The CDR3 covers 16 residues. CDR3 coding DNA: TGTGCCAGCAGCCCCGGGCGACGGCGTATCACAGATACGCAGTATTTT. As protein: CASSPGRRRITDTQYF.

This clone turned up a few times. CDR3 in DNA: TGTGCCAGCAGCCAAGATTGGTCACGGCAAGAGACCCAGTACTTC. Translation: CASSQDWSRQETQYF. The chain uses TRBV14 and TRBJ2-5; unclear D gene. Germline V CDR1 and CDR2: SGHDN, FVKESK. V lost 0 bases and J 2 bases, leaving 10 bases between the germline ends. The length of the CDR3 is 15 residues.

This clone was seen more than once but under ten times. The V gene is TRBV10-3, the J gene TRBJ1-5, with D maybe TRBD1 (5 bases). The CDR3 runs 14 residues. Germline lookup yields CDR1 ENHRY and CDR2 SYGVKD. Trimming removed 3 bases at V and 6 bases at J, with 12 bases between. In DNA, the CDR3 is TGTGCCATCAGTGACAGGGTTGGAGGTCAGCCCCAGCATTTT. This sequence encodes CAISDRVGGQPQHF.

For this clone: The same CDR3 can be traced to other DNA sequences in this sample. The chain employs TRBV19 and TRBJ2-1; D is ambiguous. Between the trimmed V and J ends, which lost 6 bases and 4 bases, there was a span of 4 bases. The CDR3 is made up of 11 amino acids. Germline V gene data show CDR1 as LNHDA and CDR2 as SQIVND (reference sequence). CDR3 sequence: CASSAYNEQFF. The CDR3 DNA reads TGTGCCAGTAGCGCATACAATGAGCAGTTCTTC.

The genes are TRBV13 and TRBJ2-4; TRBD1 matches at 7 bases. Germline CDR1 and CDR2: PRHDT and FYEKMQ (reference sequence). V was clipped by 5 bases and J by 0 bases; unmatched bases: 7. The CDR3 has 16 residues. The CDR3 DNA reads TGTGCCAGCAGCCCCGGGACAGAACTAGCCAAAAACATTCAGTACTTC. It is translated as CASSPGTELAKNIQYF.

The chain links TRBV10-3 to TRBJ2-1; 9 bases match TRBD2. Looked up from germline, CDR1 is ENHRY and CDR2 is SYGVKD. The length of the CDR3 is 17 residues. J lost 5 bases, V lost 4 bases, and 12 bases had no gene match. CDR3 sequence (DNA): TGTGCCATCAGTGTATACTTAATAGCGGGAGAGGACAATGAGCAGTTCTTC. It specifies CAISVYLIAGEDNEQFF.

This sequence joins TRBV7-9 and TRBJ1-2, with D hard to call. Germline CDR1 is SEHNR and CDR2 is FQNEAQ (reference sequence). The CDR3 is made up of 14 amino acids. Trimming removed 6 bases from V and 0 bases from J, with 11 bases in between. CDR3 DNA sequence: TGTGCCAGCAGTGCTGGCCAAACTAACTATGGCTACACCTTC. This sequence encodes CASSAGQTNYGYTF.

This sequence joins TRBV29-1 and TRBJ2-3; 7 positions match TRBD1. With V trimmed by 4 bases and J by 4 bases, 8 bases remained unmatched. The CDR3 is 14 amino acids. Germline V gene data show CDR1 as SQVTM and CDR2 as ANQGSEA. Here the CDR3 DNA reads TGCAGCGTTGTAGGGGGCAGGGGAGCAGATACGCAGTATTTT. Translating it yields CSVVGGRGADTQYF.